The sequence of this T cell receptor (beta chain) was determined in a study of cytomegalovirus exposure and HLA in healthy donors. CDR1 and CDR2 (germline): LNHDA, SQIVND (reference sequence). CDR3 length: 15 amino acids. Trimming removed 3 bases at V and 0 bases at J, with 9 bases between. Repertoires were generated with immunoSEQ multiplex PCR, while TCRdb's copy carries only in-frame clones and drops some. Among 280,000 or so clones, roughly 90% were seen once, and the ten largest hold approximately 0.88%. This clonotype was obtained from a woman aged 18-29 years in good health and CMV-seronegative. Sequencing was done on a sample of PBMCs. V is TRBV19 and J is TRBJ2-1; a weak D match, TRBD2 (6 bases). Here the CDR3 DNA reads TGTGCCAGTAGTATTAGCGGTAGCTCCTACAATGAGCAGTTCTTC. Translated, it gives CASSISGSSYNEQFF.